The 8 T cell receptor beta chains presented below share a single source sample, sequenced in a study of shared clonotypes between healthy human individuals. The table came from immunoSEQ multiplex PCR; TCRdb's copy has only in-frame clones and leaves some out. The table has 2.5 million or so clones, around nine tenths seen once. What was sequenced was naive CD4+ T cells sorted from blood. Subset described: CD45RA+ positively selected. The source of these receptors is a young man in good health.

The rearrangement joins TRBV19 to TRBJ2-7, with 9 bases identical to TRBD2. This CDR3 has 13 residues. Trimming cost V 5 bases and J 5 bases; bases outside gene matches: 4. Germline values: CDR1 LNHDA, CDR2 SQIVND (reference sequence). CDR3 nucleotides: TGTGCCAGTAGTGGGCTAGCGGGAAACGAGCAGTACTTC. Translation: CASSGLAGNEQYF.

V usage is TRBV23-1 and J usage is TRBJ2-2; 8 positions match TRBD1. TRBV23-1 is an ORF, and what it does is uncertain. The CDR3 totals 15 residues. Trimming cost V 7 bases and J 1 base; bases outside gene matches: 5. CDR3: CASIYDRGNTGELFF. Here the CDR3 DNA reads TGCGCCAGCATCTATGACAGGGGGAACACCGGGGAGCTGTTTTTT.

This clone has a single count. CDR3 sequence reads: CSVGILAGGISEQFF. As DNA, the CDR3 is TGCAGCGTCGGGATTTTAGCGGGAGGTATAAGTGAGCAGTTCTTC. The rearrangement links TRBV29-1 to TRBJ2-1; TRBD2 matches at 10 bases. The CDR3 has 15 residues. Germline-derived CDR1 and CDR2 are SQVTM and ANQGSEA. Trimming removed 6 bases from V and 9 bases from J; junction bases left unmatched: 14.

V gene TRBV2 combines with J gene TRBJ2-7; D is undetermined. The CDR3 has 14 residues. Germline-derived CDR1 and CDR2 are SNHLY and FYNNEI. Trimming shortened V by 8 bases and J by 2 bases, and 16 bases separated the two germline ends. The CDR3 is CASRRVSQPYEQYF. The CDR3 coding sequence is TGTGCCAGCCGACGGGTGTCCCAACCCTACGAGCAGTACTTC.

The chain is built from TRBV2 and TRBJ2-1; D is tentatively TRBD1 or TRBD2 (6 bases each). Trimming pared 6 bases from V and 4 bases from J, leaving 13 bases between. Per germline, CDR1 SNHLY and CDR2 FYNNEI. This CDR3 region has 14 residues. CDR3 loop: CASSMGAGYNEQFF. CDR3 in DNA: TGTGCCAGCAGCATGGGGGCGGGATACAATGAGCAGTTCTTC. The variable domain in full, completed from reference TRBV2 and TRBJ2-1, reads EPEVTQTPSHQVTQMGQEVILRCVPISNHLYFYWYRQILGQKVEFLVSFYNNEISEKSEIFDDQFSVERPDGSNFTLKIRSTKLEDSAMYFCASSMGAGYNEQFFGPGTRLTVL.

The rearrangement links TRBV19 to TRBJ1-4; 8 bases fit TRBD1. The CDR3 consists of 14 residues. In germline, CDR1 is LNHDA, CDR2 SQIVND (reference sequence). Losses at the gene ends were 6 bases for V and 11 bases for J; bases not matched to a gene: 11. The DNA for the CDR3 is TGTGCCAGTAGACTACAGGGGGGAGAAGACAAACTGTTTTTT. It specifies CASRLQGGEDKLFF.

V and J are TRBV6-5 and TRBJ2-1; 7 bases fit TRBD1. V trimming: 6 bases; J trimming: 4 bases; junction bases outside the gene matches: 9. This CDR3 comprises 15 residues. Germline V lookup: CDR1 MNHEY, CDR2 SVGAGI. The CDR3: CASRSRQGRYNEQFF. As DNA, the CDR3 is TGTGCCAGCAGGAGCCGACAGGGAAGGTACAATGAGCAGTTCTTC.

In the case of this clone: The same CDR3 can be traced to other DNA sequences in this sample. The CDR3 region is CASSPSGRGNQPQHF. The CDR3 nucleotides read TGTGCCAGCTCACCTAGTGGGCGTGGCAATCAGCCCCAGCATTTT. This chain uses TRBV18 with TRBJ1-5; D uncertain. The CDR3 length is 15 residues. Germline V gives CDR1 KGHSH, CDR2 LQKENI. With 3 bases removed from V and 2 bases from J, the gap between germline ends came to 11 bases.